These 22 T cell receptor beta chains came from one sample sequenced in a study of shared clonotypes between healthy human individuals. Profiling relied on immunoSEQ multiplex PCR, and the TCRdb table lists in-frame clones only, not all of them. The sample has about 750,000 clones; 80% to 95% are singletons. In the naive CD8 group, cells lacked CD45RO and were positively selected for CCR7, so terminally differentiated effector memory CD45RA+ cells were left out. The specimen was naive CD8+ T cells sorted from blood. These receptors came from a man aged 30 to 39 in good health.

The chain couples TRBV19 to TRBJ2-3; D ambiguous. This CDR3 is 15 amino acids long. Trimming stripped 3 bases from V and 1 base from J, with 11 bases between. In germline, CDR1 is LNHDA, CDR2 SQIVND (reference sequence). Written as DNA, the CDR3 is TGTGCCAGTAGTATTGATGGACGGGGCACAGATACGCAGTATTTT. Protein: CASSIDGRGTDTQYF.

The chain combines TRBV5-6 with TRBJ2-7; TRBD2 matches at 9 bases. Trimming at V came to 4 bases and at J to 0 bases, leaving 2 bases not matched to a gene. Per germline, CDR1 SGHDT and CDR2 YYEEEE. This CDR3 contains 14 residues. The CDR3 nucleotides are TGTGCCAGCAGCAGCGGGGGGAGCTCCTACGAGCAGTACTTC. Its translation is CASSSGGSSYEQYF. The full variable domain, rest sourced from reference TRBV5-6 and TRBJ2-7, is DAGVTQSPTHLIKTRGQQVTLRCSPKSGHDTVSWYQQALGQGPQFIFQYYEEEERQRGNFPDRFSGHQFPNYSSELNVNALLLGDSALYLCASSSGGSSYEQYFGPGTRLTVT.

The table lists this clone with a count of one. DNA of the CDR3: TGTGCCAGCTCACCAGAGGAGACTGCTCCATGGGAGACCCAGTACTTC. It specifies CASSPEETAPWETQYF. The J gene is TRBJ2-5, the V gene TRBV18; D is ambiguous. This CDR3 has 16 amino acids. Trimming pared 2 bases from V and 5 bases from J, leaving 18 bases between. Germline CDR1 and CDR2: KGHSH and LQKENI. Full variable domain (remainder filled in from reference TRBV18 and TRBJ2-5): NAGVMQNPRHLVRRRGQEARLRCSPMKGHSHVYWYRQLPEEGLKFMVYLQKENIIDESGMPKERFSAEFPKEGPSILRIQQVVRGDSAAYFCASSPEETAPWETQYFGPGTRLLVL.

In the case of this clone: This CDR3 is also generated by other DNA sequences in the sample. The chain links TRBV7-9 to TRBJ2-5, with TRBD2 matching over 10 bases. CDR3 size: 15 residues. From germline, CDR1 is SEHNR and CDR2 FQNEAQ (reference sequence). The ends lost 5 bases at V and 5 bases at J; junction bases unmatched: 8. As DNA, the CDR3 is TGTGCCAGCAGCCCCCCGGGACTAGCGTTGGAGACCCAGTACTTC. It translates to CASSPPGLALETQYF.

The J gene is TRBJ1-4, the V gene TRBV7-9; no firm D call. Trimming stripped 6 bases from V and 7 bases from J, with 21 bases between. Germline V gene data show CDR1 as SEHNR and CDR2 as FQNEAQ (reference sequence). The CDR3 has 16 residues. The CDR3 loop reads CASRQGLGLIGEKLFF. The CDR3 region has the DNA TGTGCCAGCAGGCAAGGATTGGGTCTGATTGGTGAAAAACTGTTTTTT.

The V call is TRBV14, the J call TRBJ2-1; TRBD2 matches at 10 bases. J gave up 4 bases and V 2 bases, and 8 bases lay outside the gene matches. CDR3 length: 17 residues. CDR1 SGHDN and CDR2 FVKESK come from the germline V gene. The CDR3 loop is CASSQKLGTSDYNEQFF. The CDR3 nucleotides read TGTGCCAGCAGCCAAAAACTCGGGACTAGCGATTACAATGAGCAGTTCTTC.

The chain combines TRBV25-1 with TRBJ1-4, with TRBD1 matching over 7 bases. The CDR3 is made up of 15 amino acids. In germline, CDR1 is MGHDK, CDR2 SYGVNS. V shed 5 bases and J 8 bases; nucleotides not matched to a gene: 11. The CDR3 sequence is CASSFYDRVTEKLFF. The DNA for the CDR3 is TGTGCCAGCAGTTTCTATGACAGGGTAACCGAAAAACTGTTTTTT. Looking up the rest from reference TRBV25-1 and TRBJ1-4 gives the full variable domain: EADIYQTPRYLVIGTGKKITLECSQTMGHDKMYWYQQDPGMELHLIHYSYGVNSTEKGDLSSESTVSRIRTEHFPLTLESARPSHTSQYLCASSFYDRVTEKLFFGSGTQLSVL.

The chain couples TRBV11-2 to TRBJ2-3; D is unresolved. Germline lookup yields CDR1 SGHAT and CDR2 FQNNGV. The CDR3 is made up of 12 amino acids. V was clipped by 2 bases and J by 5 bases, with 5 bases between them. The CDR3 DNA sequence: TGTGCCAGCAGCTTACTCGAAGATACGCAGTATTTT. Its protein is CASSLLEDTQYF.

J is TRBJ2-5 and V is TRBV15; D not certain. This CDR3 spans 14 amino acids. Germline V gives CDR1 LNHNV, CDR2 YYDKDF (reference sequence). V was shortened by 2 bases and J by 2 bases, with 9 bases between the two germline ends. In nucleotides, the CDR3 is TGTGCCACCAGCAGACCGGGCGGACAAGAGACCCAGTACTTC. Protein product: CATSRPGGQETQYF.

This chain uses TRBV18 with TRBJ1-3; TRBD1 is a possible D gene (6 bases). The CDR3 contains 16 residues. CDR1 KGHSH and CDR2 LQKENI come from the germline V gene. V was cut by 4 bases and J by 2 bases, with 15 bases left in between. The chain's CDR3 is CASSLLGQKAGNTIYF. Here the CDR3 DNA reads TGTGCCAGCTCACTCCTAGGACAGAAAGCTGGAAACACCATATATTTT.

J is TRBJ1-3 and V is TRBV13, with 11 bases lining up with TRBD1. The trim removed 5 bases at V and 2 bases at J, leaving 5 bases unmatched. Germline lookup yields CDR1 PRHDT and CDR2 FYEKMQ (reference sequence). This CDR3 comprises 16 residues. This chain's CDR3 is CASSDGTGGTGNTIYF. CDR3 DNA: TGTGCCAGCAGCGACGGGACAGGGGGAACTGGAAACACCATATATTTT.

This clone was observed a few times. The chain combines TRBV4-1 with TRBJ1-5, with TRBD1 as a possible D gene (6 bases). The CDR3 spans 14 residues. Germline assignment: CDR1 MGHRA and CDR2 YSYEKL. With 1 base removed from V and 4 bases from J, the gap between germline ends came to 8 bases. CDR3 DNA: TGCGCCAGCAGCCAAGTGACAGGAAATCAGCCCCAGCATTTT. Its protein is CASSQVTGNQPQHF.

V and J are TRBV27 and TRBJ2-1; D could derive from TRBD1 or TRBD2 (6 bases each). Germline values: CDR1 MNHEY, CDR2 SMNVEV (reference sequence). The CDR3 is 16 residues long. The V end was cut by 0 bases, the J end by 4 bases, with 13 bases between. CDR3 nucleotide sequence: TGTGCCAGCAGTTTATCTCCGGGGGCAAGATACAATGAGCAGTTCTTC. Translating it yields CASSLSPGARYNEQFF.

A remark on this clone: Other DNA variants within this sample encode the same CDR3. The chain recombines TRBV5-5 with TRBJ2-1; D not certain. CDR3 length equals 12 residues. Trimming pared 4 bases from V and 4 bases from J, leaving 6 bases between. Germline V gene lookup returns CDR1 SGHKS and CDR2 YYEKEE (reference sequence). The CDR3 DNA sequence: TGTGCCAGCAGCCTATCATACAATGAGCAGTTCTTC. Its protein product is CASSLSYNEQFF.

The chain employs TRBV7-6 and TRBJ2-2, with D maybe TRBD1 (5 bases). V was shortened by 1 base and J by 7 bases, with 10 bases between the two germline ends. The CDR3 runs 14 residues. CDR1 and CDR2 from the germline V gene are SGHVS and FNYEAQ. CDR3: CASSLEGADGELFF. CDR3 DNA sequence: TGTGCCAGCAGCTTAGAAGGGGCAGACGGGGAGCTGTTTTTT. Filled out from reference TRBV7-6 and TRBJ2-2, the complete variable domain reads GAGVSQSPRYKVTKRGQDVALRCDPISGHVSLYWYRQALGQGPEFLTYFNYEAQQDKSGLPNDRFSAERPEGSISTLTIQRTEQRDSAMYRCASSLEGADGELFFGEGSRLTVL.

The gene calls are TRBV4-1 and TRBJ2-3; 9 bases are a match to TRBD1. The V gene end was trimmed by 1 base and the J gene end by 3 bases; junction bases not matched to a gene: 8. The CDR3 is 17 residues long. Germline V gene sequence: CDR1 MGHRA, CDR2 YSYEKL. The CDR3, as DNA: TGCGCCAGCAGCCAAGTTTTCCGGGACAGGGAAACAGATACGCAGTATTTT. Encoded protein: CASSQVFRDRETDTQYF.

This clone was recorded once. Other DNA sequences in the sample encode the same CDR3. The V call is TRBV7-9, the J call TRBJ2-7; no firm D call. In germline, CDR1 is SEHNR, CDR2 FQNEAQ (reference sequence). V lost 3 bases to trimming and J lost 3 bases, with 9 bases between them. The CDR3 is 13 residues long. The CDR3 coding sequence is TGTGCCAGCAGCTTGCGGCAGAGCTACGAGCAGTACTTC. This gives the protein CASSLRQSYEQYF.

The chain combines TRBV28 with TRBJ1-2; D is ambiguous. Trimming shortened V by 6 bases and J by 8 bases, and 19 bases separated the two germline ends. The germline gives CDR1 MDHEN, CDR2 SYDVKM. CDR3 length equals 14 residues. The CDR3 DNA is TGTGCCAGCAGCTCCCACTCGGGTTACCCCGGCTACACCTTC. It specifies CASSSHSGYPGYTF.

The chain uses TRBV9 and TRBJ2-5; D call uncertain. This CDR3 has 16 amino acids. Per germline, CDR1 SGDLS and CDR2 YYNGEE. V lost 1 base and J lost 1, with 14 bases in between. CDR3 in amino acids: CASSVLASARQETQYF. Written as DNA, the CDR3 is TGTGCCAGCAGCGTACTTGCATCCGCTCGCCAAGAGACCCAGTACTTC.

The rearrangement uses TRBV7-6 and TRBJ2-5; D is uncertain. The CDR3 has 16 residues. V shed 1 base and J shed 3 bases, with 15 bases lying between them. Germline values: CDR1 SGHVS, CDR2 FNYEAQ. CDR3 region: CASSLVLNLREETQYF. The CDR3 DNA reads as TGTGCCAGCAGCTTAGTCCTCAACCTGCGAGAAGAGACCCAGTACTTC.

This clone was seen a handful of times. This chain joins TRBV21-1 and TRBJ2-1. TRBV21-1 is recorded as a pseudogene. The CDR3 length is 12 residues. CDR3: CASSNAKDEQFF. The DNA of the CDR3 is TGTGCCAGCAGCAACGCCAAGGATGAGCAGTTCTTC.

The J gene is TRBJ1-5, the V gene TRBV27, with D possibly TRBD1 on 5 matching bases. This CDR3 has 14 residues. CDR1 is MNHEY, CDR2 SMNVEV, per germline (reference sequence). Trimming took 10 bases from V and 3 from J, leaving 16 bases between them. The CDR3 DNA sequence: TGTGCCACGAGGCCCCAGGGCTACAATCAGCCCCAGCATTTT. It encodes CATRPQGYNQPQHF.